This paragraph covers one T cell receptor beta chain sequence. Antigen: not known. The data originate from a study of immune evolution from preneoplasia to lung adenocarcinoma. The germline gives CDR1 GTSNPN, CDR2 SVGIG (reference sequence). V was clipped by 3 bases and J by 1 base, with 3 bases between them. There are 11 residues in the CDR3. Study outcomes and limitations: Top clone share appeared to fall from AAH through AIS, MIA, adenocarcinoma. Later-stage lesions appeared to have more T cells, more diversity, less clonality.

TCRdb's table, derived via immunoSEQ multiplex PCR, lists solely in-frame clones and lacks some. The table records around 1,200 clones, about 87% of them present only once. Patient tissue came from resections in Japan or China, 2014–2017. H&E slides confirmed each diagnosis, reviewed by two pathologists independently. The sequenced material came from FFPE adjacent normal lung tissue. This sequence joins TRBV30 and TRBJ1-1; D ambiguous. The receptor was derived from a person aged 55-75 years with lung adenocarcinoma. CDR3 protein: CAWRGNTEAFF. DNA of the CDR3: TGTGCCTGGAGGGGGAACACTGAAGCTTTCTTT.